There are many counts of the clone carrying this TCR beta chain. The CDR3 sequence is 14 residues long. The germline gives CDR1 LNHDA, CDR2 SQIVND (reference sequence). V gave up 8 bases and J gave up 0 bases, with 11 bases separating them. RNA transcripts were the source from which TCR beta CDR3 regions were amplified. A first-round RT-PCR used HTBI primers, followed by a second-round multiplex PCR. TCRdb reprocessed the multiplex PCR reads with MiXCR, giving one entry per CDR3 protein. The sample contains about 400,000 distinct CDR3 sequences, approximately 15% of which appear only once. The sample is drawn from a study of Graves' ophthalmopathy and Graves' hyperthyroidism. Background on the study: Peripheral blood sampling occurred at initial diagnosis, before any treatment.

Researchers classed hyperthyroidism as stable given no ophthalmopathy within 18 months of follow-up. Sequences were obtained from peripheral blood. The rearrangement links TRBV19 to TRBJ1-5, with D hard to call. This sequence was found in a woman aged 18-29 years with stable Graves' hyperthyroidism. CDR3 sequence: CASQGGHSNQPQHF. The CDR3 nucleotides read TGTGCCAGTCAAGGTGGTCATAGCAATCAGCCCCAGCATTTT.